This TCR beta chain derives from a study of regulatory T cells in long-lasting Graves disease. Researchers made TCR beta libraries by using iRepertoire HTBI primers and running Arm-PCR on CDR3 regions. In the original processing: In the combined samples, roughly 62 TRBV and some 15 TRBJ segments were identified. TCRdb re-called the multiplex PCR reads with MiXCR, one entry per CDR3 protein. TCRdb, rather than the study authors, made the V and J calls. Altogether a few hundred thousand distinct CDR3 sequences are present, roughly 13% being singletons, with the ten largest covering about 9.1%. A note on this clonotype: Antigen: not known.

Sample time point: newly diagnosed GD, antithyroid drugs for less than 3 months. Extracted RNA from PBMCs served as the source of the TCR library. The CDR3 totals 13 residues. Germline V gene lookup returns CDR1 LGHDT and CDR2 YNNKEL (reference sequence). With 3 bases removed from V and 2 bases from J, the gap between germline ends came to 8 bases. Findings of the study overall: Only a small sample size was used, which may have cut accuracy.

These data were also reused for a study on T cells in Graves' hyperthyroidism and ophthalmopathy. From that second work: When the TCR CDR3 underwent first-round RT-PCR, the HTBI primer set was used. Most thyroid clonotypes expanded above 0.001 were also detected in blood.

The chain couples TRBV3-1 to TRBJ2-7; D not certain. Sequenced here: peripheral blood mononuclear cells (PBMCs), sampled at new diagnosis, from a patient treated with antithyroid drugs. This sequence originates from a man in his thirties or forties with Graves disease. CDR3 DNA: TGTGCCAGCAGCCACCCAGGCCCCTACGAGCAGTACTTC. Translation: CASSHPGPYEQYF.